What follows are 3 T cell receptor beta chains derived from one specimen sequenced in a study of T cells in localized non-small cell lung cancer. The assay was immunoSEQ multiplex PCR, and TCRdb's table has in-frame clones only and misses some. The table shows fewer than 2,000 clones, with about a third occurring only once. The source was normal lung tissue next to the tumor, collected before any cancer treatment. Receptor source: a woman aged 35-70 years with stage II lung adenocarcinoma.

This clone was observed a handful of times. The V gene is TRBV6-8, the J gene TRBJ1-5; no definite D call. This CDR3 contains 14 residues. CDR1 and CDR2 from the germline V gene are MNHGY and SAAAGT. The V and J ends lost 6 bases and 2 bases respectively, with 11 bases between them. The CDR3 loop is CASSPSRGNQPQHF. The CDR3, as DNA: TGTGCCAGCAGCCCTTCCCGGGGCAATCAGCCCCAGCATTTT.

CDR3 in DNA: TGCGCCAGCAGCCAAACCGCGGCTAATGAAAAACTGTTTTTT. It translates to CASSQTAANEKLFF. The chain links TRBV23-1 to TRBJ1-4; D not certain. TRBV23-1 is an ORF, and what it does is uncertain. V shed 6 bases and J shed 3 bases, with 11 bases lying between them. CDR3 length: 14 residues.

V usage is TRBV30 and J usage is TRBJ1-2; D gene uncertain. The CDR3 extends over 11 amino acids. The germline V gene encodes CDR1 GTSNPN and CDR2 SVGIG (reference sequence). The V gene lost 3 bases and the J gene lost 7 bases, with 9 bases spanning the gap. The DNA of the CDR3 is TGTGCCTGGAGAATATGGGGTGGCTACACCTTC. Its protein product is CAWRIWGGYTF.